This T cell receptor (beta chain) was identified during a study of CD8 T cells in ankylosing spondylitis. Whole-study results and caveats: One TCR beta motif, made up of fewer than 10 highly homologous variants, appeared characteristic of ankylosing spondylitis blood.

Trimming removed 0 bases at V and 2 bases at J, with 10 bases between. The CDR3 length is 15 residues. CDR1 and CDR2 (germline): SGHAT, FQDESV (reference sequence). This clonotype has a count of ten or more. Antigen: not known. TCRdb called the 5' RACE reads again in MiXCR, with one record for every CDR3 protein. The repertoire holds about 500,000 distinct CDR3 sequences, with about 5% as singletons. Sample: blood, either unsorted or a sorted T cell fraction (not recorded which). The chain combines TRBV11-1 with TRBJ1-1, with unresolved D. This clonotype was sampled from a male donor with ankylosing spondylitis. The CDR3 region is CASSLAGLHNTEAFF. CDR3 bases: TGTGCCAGCAGCTTAGCAGGTTTGCACAACACTGAAGCTTTCTTT.